A single sample gave rise to the 25 T cell receptor beta chains below, sequenced in a study of cytomegalovirus exposure and HLA in healthy donors. Primers included in the PCR were 60 Vbeta and 13 Jbeta primers. The protocol was immunoSEQ multiplex PCR, while the TCRdb copy is restricted to in-frame clones and leaves out a portion. The sample has about 220,000 clones; roughly 75% are singletons. Sequencing used PBMCs. The receptors stem from a woman aged 25 to 39 in good health and CMV-seronegative.

The rearrangement joins TRBV2 to TRBJ2-1, with 7 bases lining up with TRBD2. The CDR3 is made up of 18 amino acids. Germline assignment: CDR1 SNHLY and CDR2 FYNNEI. J was trimmed by 0 bases and V by 6 bases; bases with no gene match: 14. The CDR3 reads CASREKVWLAVSYNEQFF. In DNA form, the CDR3 reads TGTGCCAGCAGAGAGAAGGTGTGGCTAGCGGTCTCCTACAATGAGCAGTTCTTC.

J is TRBJ1-1 and V is TRBV2; D not certain. Germline-derived CDR1 and CDR2 are SNHLY and FYNNEI. Trimming shortened V by 11 bases and J by 1 base, and 8 bases separated the two germline ends. There are 11 residues in the CDR3. For the CDR3, the DNA is TGTGCCTTCCGGGGGAACACTGAAGCTTTCTTT. It yields the protein CAFRGNTEAFF.

This clone was counted many times. The chain links TRBV2 to TRBJ1-2, with 7 nucleotides matching TRBD1. Germline V CDR1 and CDR2: SNHLY, FYNNEI. J gave up 5 bases and V 4 bases, and 1 base lay outside the gene matches. This CDR3 has 12 amino acids. The CDR3 DNA reads as TGTGCCAGCAGTGCCAGGGGGTATGGCTACACCTTC. Translating gives CASSARGYGYTF.

This chain links TRBV30 with TRBJ2-1; D is unclear. Germline lookup yields CDR1 GTSNPN and CDR2 SVGIG (reference sequence). CDR3 length equals 15 residues. With 0 bases removed from V and 8 bases from J, the gap between germline ends came to 17 bases. The CDR3 DNA reads TGTGCCTGGAGTGTACGTCTAAGAGTAGTCGATGAGCAGTTCTTC. Translated, it gives CAWSVRLRVVDEQFF.

The chain carries TRBV27 and TRBJ1-2; the D gene is possibly TRBD1 (6 bases). Germline V gene sequence: CDR1 MNHEY, CDR2 SMNVEV (reference sequence). Trimming pared 6 bases from V and 5 bases from J, leaving 22 bases between. The length of the CDR3 is 16 residues. CDR3 bases: TGTGCCAGCAGCGGGGTGGCAGGGGTTGAGAGGTATGGCTACACCTTC. It yields the protein CASSGVAGVERYGYTF.

V usage is TRBV29-1 and J usage is TRBJ1-3; D remains unclear. Between the trimmed V and J ends, which lost 2 bases and 0 bases, there was a span of 8 bases. Germline lookup yields CDR1 SQVTM and CDR2 ANQGSEA. The CDR3 runs 14 residues. The CDR3 sequence is CSVEQDNSGNTIYF. As DNA, the CDR3 is TGCAGCGTTGAACAGGATAACTCTGGAAACACCATATATTTT.

The chain links TRBV9 to TRBJ1-2; TRBD1 matches at 8 bases. V lost 5 bases to trimming and J lost 7 bases; unmatched junction nucleotides: 4. The CDR3 has 12 residues. Per germline, CDR1 SGDLS and CDR2 YYNGEE. The CDR3 bases are TGTGCCAGCAGGGGACAGGTTGGTGGCTACACCTTC. It yields the protein CASRGQVGGYTF.

The rearrangement links TRBV2 to TRBJ2-5; D perhaps matches TRBD2 (6 bases). The CDR3 extends over 15 amino acids. V lost 1 base and J 5 bases, leaving 14 bases between the germline ends. CDR1 is SNHLY, CDR2 FYNNEI, per germline. The CDR3 sequence is CASSEVRGRTETQYF. As DNA, the CDR3 is TGTGCCAGCAGTGAAGTACGGGGGAGGACTGAGACCCAGTACTTC.

Turning to this clone: Other DNA sequences within the sample encode an identical CDR3. J is TRBJ1-1 and V is TRBV7-8; unclear D gene. This CDR3 spans 13 amino acids. Germline CDR1 and CDR2: SGHVS and FQNEAQ. V lost 6 bases and J 0 bases, leaving 8 bases between the germline ends. The CDR3 here is CASRKQVNTEAFF. The CDR3 DNA sequence: TGTGCCAGCAGAAAGCAAGTGAACACTGAAGCTTTCTTT.

The rearrangement uses TRBV5-1 and TRBJ2-5; D might be TRBD1 (6 bases). The CDR3 has 15 amino acids. Between the trimmed V and J ends, which lost 0 bases and 5 bases, there was a span of 14 bases. Germline CDR1 SGHRS, CDR2 YFSETQ. The CDR3 region has the DNA TGCGCCAGCAGCTTGGACACAGGGTTGAGGGAGACCCAGTACTTC. Residues: CASSLDTGLRETQYF.

This clone appeared once. The chain carries TRBV4-1 and TRBJ1-1; no definite D call. The CDR3 has 12 amino acids. The germline V and J ends were trimmed by 1 base and 3 bases, with 3 bases remaining between them. Germline CDR1 and CDR2: MGHRA and YSYEKL. In DNA form, the CDR3 reads TGCGCCAGCAGCCAAGGAGACACTGAAGCTTTCTTT. Translated: CASSQGDTEAFF.

This chain joins TRBV6-5 and TRBJ1-2, with 10 bases identical to TRBD1. Per the germline V gene, CDR1 is MNHEY and CDR2 is SVGAGI. This CDR3 is built from 15 residues. J was trimmed by 4 bases and V by 6 bases; bases with no gene match: 8. The CDR3 loop reads CASRDPGQGTYGYTF. CDR3 nucleotides: TGTGCCAGCAGAGACCCGGGACAGGGGACCTATGGCTACACCTTC.

V and J are TRBV19 and TRBJ1-2; the match to TRBD1 covers 7 bases. V shed 0 bases, J shed 8 bases, and the junction held 6 bases outside the gene matches. Per germline, CDR1 LNHDA and CDR2 SQIVND (reference sequence). The CDR3 runs to 14 residues. CDR3 loop: CASSIEGGARGYTF. Here the CDR3 DNA reads TGTGCCAGTAGTATAGAAGGGGGCGCACGGGGCTACACCTTC.

This chain uses TRBV2 with TRBJ1-5; unclear D gene. V gave up 8 bases and J gave up 7 bases, with 9 bases separating them. This CDR3 region has 11 residues. CDR1 and CDR2 from the germline V gene are SNHLY and FYNNEI. CDR3 in DNA: TGTGCCAGCCCGGTTAACCAGCCCCAGCATTTT. Translating gives CASPVNQPQHF.

The chain is built from TRBV7-9 and TRBJ1-3; TRBD1 aligns across 7 bases. J lost 2 bases, V lost 2 bases, and 6 bases had no gene match. The CDR3 totals 16 residues. The germline V gene has CDR1 SEHNR and CDR2 FQNEAQ (reference sequence). The CDR3 spells CASSLRTGATGNTIYF. DNA of the CDR3: TGTGCCAGCAGCTTAAGGACAGGAGCGACTGGAAACACCATATATTTT.

The rearrangement uses TRBV18 and TRBJ2-5; D is unresolved. The germline V and J ends were trimmed by 0 bases and 5 bases, with 13 bases remaining between them. Germline CDR1 KGHSH, CDR2 LQKENI. The CDR3 sequence is 15 residues long. DNA for the CDR3: TGTGCCAGCTCACCACCAGTAGCCCCGCGGGAGACCCAGTACTTC. Its translation: CASSPPVAPRETQYF.

This chain connects TRBV5-4 to TRBJ1-2; D might be TRBD1 (6 bases). V was cut by 2 bases and J by 3 bases, with 11 bases left in between. Germline CDR1 SGHNT, CDR2 YYREEE (reference sequence). CDR3 length equals 14 residues. The CDR3 DNA sequence: TGTGCCAGCAGCTTCGGGACACAAGACTATGGCTACACCTTC. It codes for CASSFGTQDYGYTF.

CDR3: CASSVRGRTEAFF. Here the CDR3 DNA reads TGTGCCAGCAGTGTGCGAGGGAGGACTGAAGCTTTCTTT. The rearrangement uses TRBV2 and TRBJ1-1, with D uncertain. Germline CDR1 and CDR2: SNHLY and FYNNEI. The germline V and J ends were trimmed by 4 bases and 5 bases, with 11 bases remaining between them. This CDR3 is built from 13 residues.

The chain combines TRBV6-5 with TRBJ1-2; tentatively, D is TRBD1 (6 bases). The V gene's germline CDR1 is MNHEY and CDR2 SVGAGI. V lost 2 bases to trimming and J lost 0 bases, with 13 bases between them. The CDR3 totals 16 residues. The CDR3 reads CASSYSRDTTNYGYTF. The CDR3 DNA reads as TGTGCCAGCAGTTACAGCCGGGACACAACTAACTATGGCTACACCTTC.

This chain links TRBV6-5 with TRBJ2-5; 15 bases line up with TRBD2. V shed 4 bases, J shed 4 bases, and the junction held 4 bases outside the gene matches. CDR3 length: 16 residues. The germline CDR1 and CDR2 sequences are MNHEY and SVGAGI. CDR3 bases: TGTGCCAGCAGTTCCGGACTAGCGGGGGGGCCAGAGACCCAGTACTTC. Amino acid sequence: CASSSGLAGGPETQYF.

The chain couples TRBV18 to TRBJ2-5; 9 bases are shared with TRBD1. J lost 4 bases, V lost 1 base, and 7 bases had no gene match. This CDR3 has 16 amino acids. CDR1 is KGHSH and CDR2 is LQKENI in the germline V gene. CDR3 amino acids: CASSPQTGGMGETQYF. For the CDR3, the DNA is TGTGCCAGCTCACCACAAACAGGGGGCATGGGAGAGACCCAGTACTTC.

The V gene is TRBV30, the J gene TRBJ1-1, with 9 bases lining up with TRBD1. This CDR3 has 15 amino acids. After removal of 2 bases from V and 5 bases from J, the junction contained 9 bases not matched to a gene. In germline, CDR1 is GTSNPN, CDR2 SVGIG (reference sequence). CDR3 DNA: TGTGCCTGGAGTAGGGGACAGGGCGGTAGGACTGAAGCTTTCTTT. Its translation: CAWSRGQGGRTEAFF.

This clone was observed a few times. V gene TRBV9 combines with J gene TRBJ2-7; TRBD1 matches at 11 bases. The CDR3 totals 18 residues. V lost 0 bases, J lost 6 bases, and 14 bases stayed unmatched. Germline V gene lookup returns CDR1 SGDLS and CDR2 YYNGEE. The CDR3 DNA is TGTGCCAGCAGCGTAGGGGTAGCGGGGACAGGGGGTTTGGTCGAGCAGTACTTC. Amino acids: CASSVGVAGTGGLVEQYF.

This chain connects TRBV30 to TRBJ1-1; D unresolved. V was cut by 2 bases and J by 5 bases, with 6 bases left in between. The CDR3 runs to 11 residues. Germline V CDR1 and CDR2: GTSNPN, SVGIG (reference sequence). This CDR3 is CAWSRVTEAFF. In DNA, the CDR3 is TGTGCCTGGAGTCGGGTAACTGAAGCTTTCTTT. Full variable domain (rest looked up from reference TRBV30 and TRBJ1-1): SQTIHQWPATLVQPVGSPLSLECTVEGTSNPNLYWYRQAAGRGLQLLFYSVGIGQISSEVPQNLSASRPQDRQFILSSKKLLLSDSGFYLCAWSRVTEAFFGQGTRLTVV.

This chain links TRBV30 with TRBJ1-3; possibly TRBD1 for D (5 bases). The CDR3 runs 14 residues. The germline CDR1 and CDR2 sequences are GTSNPN and SVGIG (reference sequence). Trimming shortened V by 7 bases and J by 0 bases, and 13 bases separated the two germline ends. Written as DNA, the CDR3 is TGTGCCTTCCTGTCCAGGGACTCTGGAAACACCATATATTTT. Amino acids: CAFLSRDSGNTIYF. Filled out from reference TRBV30 and TRBJ1-3, the complete variable domain reads SQTIHQWPATLVQPVGSPLSLECTVEGTSNPNLYWYRQAAGRGLQLLFYSVGIGQISSEVPQNLSASRPQDRQFILSSKKLLLSDSGFYLCAFLSRDSGNTIYFGEGSWLTVV.